This TCR beta chain was observed in a study of Graves' ophthalmopathy and Graves' hyperthyroidism (dated by TCRdb to between 2017 and 2018). Regarding the study in general: Peripheral blood samples were taken at the time of initial diagnosis, before any treatment was given. To explore V-J signatures distinguishing ophthalmopathy from hyperthyroidism, a discovery set of approximately 100 patients (around 44 ophthalmopathy, 55 to 60 stable hyperthyroidism) was enrolled. In total, over 130 blood samples were TCR-sequenced: approximately 42 ophthalmopathy, under 85 hyperthyroidism and roughly 17 hyperthyroidism-to-ophthalmopathy patients. After sampling, hyperthyroidism patients received methimazole starting at 30 mg daily, and ophthalmopathy patients received high-dose intravenous methylprednisolone. The independent validation cohort included under 20 hyperthyroidism patients plus 17 patients who later progressed from hyperthyroidism to ophthalmopathy. The approximately 97 discovery patients were randomly divided into training and test sets at a 7:3 ratio. The study used signatures of the TCR beta repertoire to tell Graves' ophthalmopathy apart from Graves' hyperthyroidism and to predict which patients would progress to ophthalmopathy. In about six hyperthyroidism patients, the T-cell repertoires found in thyroid tissue were compared with those found in blood. What the research found in general, with its limitations: No statistical method was used to predetermine the sample size, and group allocation was not hidden from the investigators. The 13-signature model separated ophthalmopathy from stable hyperthyroidism with 85% to 90% sensitivity and almost 84% specificity in cross-validation, and 80%/75% in the test set. Most expanded thyroid clonotypes with frequency above 0.001 were also detected in blood, suggesting blood repertoires may reflect the thyroid immune response. In validation, the model predicted ophthalmopathy progression with about 71% sensitivity and 72.22% specificity; approximately 12 predicted patients were CT-confirmed with GO in a median of 6.5 months.

Ten or more counts support this clonotype. Which antigen it targets is not known. It has no much larger one-base neighbor in the sample; base qualities were not kept. Stable hyperthyroidism was defined as no progression to ophthalmopathy within 18 months of follow-up. The hyperthyroidism patients were 18 to 65 years old and newly diagnosed, with a disease duration of less than 2 months. Patients with other autoimmune diseases, uncontrolled infections, pregnancy or lactation were excluded. Diagnosis relied on clinical symptoms, serum thyroxine, TRAb, thyroid ultrasound and orbital computed tomography. Ficoll-Paque density gradient centrifugation was used to isolate PBMCs from around 9.1 ml of fresh peripheral blood. Total RNA was extracted with Trizol reagent and quality-checked on an Agilent 2100 Bioanalyzer. For repertoire sequencing, TCR beta CDR3 regions were amplified from RNA transcripts. HTBI primers and the Qiagen OneStep RT-PCR kit were used in a first-round RT-PCR, which was followed by a second-round multiplex PCR, size selection and purification. Libraries were sequenced on an Illumina HiSeq2000 using paired-end 100 bp reads. The paper's data handling went like this. SOAPnuke was used to process the reads, throwing out any read that had adapters, had uncalled bases, had a mean Phred below 15, or lacked an exact constant-primer or identifier match. High-quality paired reads were merged with COPE v1.2.5. Each unique nucleotide sequence was treated as a clonotype, and MiTCR v1.1 was used to align the clonotypes to the IMGT TRB V, D and J references. Only V-J combinations with frequency above 0.0001 were analysed, covering approximately 99% of repertoires. For each V-J combination, a TCR clonal expansion and chaos score was defined as F50 clonal expansion divided by the chaos observed in the TCRdist matrix. Welch's t-statistics and random forest were used to reduce the features to some 13 V-J combinations, which were then used as input to a naive Bayes classifier. The similarity between thyroid and blood repertoires was quantified using the Morisita-Horn index. Starting from the raw public reads, TCRdb applied fastp trimming at Q25, assembled clones with MiXCR and retained in-frame beta chains. Rows merge per CDR3 protein into single entries with the most common DNA and genes. These V and J calls rely on TCRdb rather than the paper's analysis. For this sample the table gives hundreds of thousands of distinct CDR3 sequences, of which 22% were detected only once. More than 5.5% of the sample is taken by the ten largest.

The germline V and J ends show losses of 5 bases and 6 bases respectively, and no gene match explains 13 bases of the junction. The CDR3 spans 17 residues, from the cysteine through the phenylalanine. Just the 51-base CDR3 DNA is kept, in frame starting at base 1. The source material was peripheral blood. The chain is made from TRBV12-3 or TRBV12-4 and TRBJ1-1, and 12 junctional nucleotides match TRBD1. This TCR derives from a woman between 18 and 29 years old with stable Graves' hyperthyroidism. Some clones in this sample may be carry-over from other donors' samples. Donor details come from another sample of the same person, matched by shared clones. The CDR3 is CASSPRDRGPGSPEAFF. The DNA sequence reads TGTGCCAGCAGTCCCCGGGACAGGGGGCCGGGCTCTCCTGAAGCTTTCTTT.